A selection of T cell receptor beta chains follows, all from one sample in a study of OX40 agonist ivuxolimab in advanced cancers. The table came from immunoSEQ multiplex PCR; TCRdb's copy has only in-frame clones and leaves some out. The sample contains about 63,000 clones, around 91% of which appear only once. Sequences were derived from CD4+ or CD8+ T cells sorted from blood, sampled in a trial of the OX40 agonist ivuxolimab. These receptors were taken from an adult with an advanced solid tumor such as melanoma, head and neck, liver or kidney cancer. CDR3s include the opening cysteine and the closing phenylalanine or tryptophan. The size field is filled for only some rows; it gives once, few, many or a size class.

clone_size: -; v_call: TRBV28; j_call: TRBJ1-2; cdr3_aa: CASKGGQVDYGYTF
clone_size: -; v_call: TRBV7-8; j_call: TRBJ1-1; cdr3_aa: CASSPTGGGGWNTEAFF
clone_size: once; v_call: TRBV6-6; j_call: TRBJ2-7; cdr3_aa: CASSYAGLDLVRYF
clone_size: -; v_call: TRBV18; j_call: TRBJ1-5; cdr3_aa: CASSPNRVGQPQHF
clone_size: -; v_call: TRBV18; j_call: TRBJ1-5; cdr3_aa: CASSPSWDVDNQPQHF
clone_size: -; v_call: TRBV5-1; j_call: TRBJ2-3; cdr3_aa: CASSLGAGTGSTDTQYF
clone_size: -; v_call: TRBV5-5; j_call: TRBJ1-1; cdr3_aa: CASSLGWQNTEAFF
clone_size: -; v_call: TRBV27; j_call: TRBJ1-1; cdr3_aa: CASIGTGGMNTEAFF
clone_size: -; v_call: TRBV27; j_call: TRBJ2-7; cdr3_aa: CASSSVTGSYEQYF
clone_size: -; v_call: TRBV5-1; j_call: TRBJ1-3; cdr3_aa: CASSLAPGGVGNTIYF
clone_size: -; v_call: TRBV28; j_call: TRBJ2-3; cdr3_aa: CASSLRGGRAGDTQYF
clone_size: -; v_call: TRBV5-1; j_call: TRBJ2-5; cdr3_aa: CASSSDRGEETQYF
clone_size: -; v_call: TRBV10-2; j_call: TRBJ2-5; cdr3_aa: CASSELAVFQETQYF
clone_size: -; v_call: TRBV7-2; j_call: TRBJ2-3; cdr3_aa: CASSLESSDTQYF
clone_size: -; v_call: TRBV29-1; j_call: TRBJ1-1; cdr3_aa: CSADRGPNTEAFF
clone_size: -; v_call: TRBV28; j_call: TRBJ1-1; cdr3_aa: CASSLGGGYDTEAFF
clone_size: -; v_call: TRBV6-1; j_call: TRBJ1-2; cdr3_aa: CASLPYPGGDGYTF
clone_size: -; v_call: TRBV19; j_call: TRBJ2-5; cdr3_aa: CASRGMTASRGETQYF
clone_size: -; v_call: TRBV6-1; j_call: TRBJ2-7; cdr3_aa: CATQPPTVYEQYF
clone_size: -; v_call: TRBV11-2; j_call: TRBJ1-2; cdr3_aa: CASSPPGTGGDGYTF
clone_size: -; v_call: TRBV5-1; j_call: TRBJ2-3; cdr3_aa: CASSLGTQDTQYF
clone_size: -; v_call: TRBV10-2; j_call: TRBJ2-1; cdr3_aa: CASRRGLAGGPGNEQFF
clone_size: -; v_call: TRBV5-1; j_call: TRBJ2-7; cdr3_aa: CASSFAGIDYEQYF
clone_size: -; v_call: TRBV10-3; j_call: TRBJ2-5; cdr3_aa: CAISGDRGYQETQYF
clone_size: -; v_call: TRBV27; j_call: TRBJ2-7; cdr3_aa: CASSFGRPSSYEQYF
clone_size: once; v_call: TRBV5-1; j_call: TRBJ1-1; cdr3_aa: CASSLEPGVNTEAFF
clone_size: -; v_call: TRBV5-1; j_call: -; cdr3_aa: CASSLALVRDEQYF
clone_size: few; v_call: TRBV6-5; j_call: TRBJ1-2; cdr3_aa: CASQGDEIGYTF
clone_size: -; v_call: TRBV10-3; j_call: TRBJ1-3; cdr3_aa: CASSALGGNTIYF
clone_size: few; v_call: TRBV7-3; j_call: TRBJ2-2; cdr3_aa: CASKGQGDTGELFF
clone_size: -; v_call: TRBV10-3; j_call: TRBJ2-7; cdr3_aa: CAISGSGGNYEQYF
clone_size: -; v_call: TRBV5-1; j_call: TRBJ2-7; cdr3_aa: CASSPGDFYEQYF
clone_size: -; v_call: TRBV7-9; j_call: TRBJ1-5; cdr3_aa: CASSLGTGAINQPQHF
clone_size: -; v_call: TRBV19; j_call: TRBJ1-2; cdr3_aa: CASSIDGTGDYGYTF
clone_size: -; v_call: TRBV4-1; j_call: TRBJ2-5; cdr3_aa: CASSPDRETQYF
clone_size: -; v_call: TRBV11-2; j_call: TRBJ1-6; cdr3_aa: CASSLEAHSPLHF
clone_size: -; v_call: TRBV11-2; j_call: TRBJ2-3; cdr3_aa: CASSLRVPTDTQYF
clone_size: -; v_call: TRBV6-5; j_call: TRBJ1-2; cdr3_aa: CASSRGGYGYGYTF
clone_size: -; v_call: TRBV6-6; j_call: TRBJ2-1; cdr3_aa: CASSYRGPDNEQFF
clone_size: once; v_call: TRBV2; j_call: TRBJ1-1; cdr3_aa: CASRVQGNTEAFF
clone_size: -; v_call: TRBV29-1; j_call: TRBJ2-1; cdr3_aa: CSVEDQGEQFF
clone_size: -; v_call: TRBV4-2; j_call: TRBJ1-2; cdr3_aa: CASSQNRAVGYTF
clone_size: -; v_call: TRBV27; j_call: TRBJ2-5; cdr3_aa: CASRATAWYQETQYF
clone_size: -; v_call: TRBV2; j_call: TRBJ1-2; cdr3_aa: CASQSRVYGYTF
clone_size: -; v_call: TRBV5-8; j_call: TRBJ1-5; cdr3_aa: CASSPWEARQPQHF
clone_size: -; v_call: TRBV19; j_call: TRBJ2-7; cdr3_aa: CASSRAGTGDYEQYF
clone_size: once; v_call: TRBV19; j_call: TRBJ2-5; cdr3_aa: CASRARAGETQYF
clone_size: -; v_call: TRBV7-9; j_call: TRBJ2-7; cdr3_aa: CASSLPGLSIYEQYF
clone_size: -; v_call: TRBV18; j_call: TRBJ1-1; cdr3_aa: CASSPGQNTEAFF
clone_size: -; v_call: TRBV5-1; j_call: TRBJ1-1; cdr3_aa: CASSLVGRGTTEAFF
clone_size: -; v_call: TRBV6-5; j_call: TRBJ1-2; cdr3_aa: CASRRSATYGYTF
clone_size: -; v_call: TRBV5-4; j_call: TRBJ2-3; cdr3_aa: CASSLGLADTDTQYF
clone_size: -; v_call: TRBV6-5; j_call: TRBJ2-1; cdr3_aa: CASSYSSVRGAREQFF
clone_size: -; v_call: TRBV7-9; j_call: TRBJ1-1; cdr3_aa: CASSLSRDREAFF
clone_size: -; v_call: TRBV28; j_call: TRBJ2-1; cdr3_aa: CASSFRSGRAGEQFF
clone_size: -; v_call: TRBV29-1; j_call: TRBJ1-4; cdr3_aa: CSVLRQSNEKLFF
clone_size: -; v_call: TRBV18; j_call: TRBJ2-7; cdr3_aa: CASSRATSGYEQYF
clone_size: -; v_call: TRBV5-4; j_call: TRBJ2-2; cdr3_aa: CASRASGRDNGELFF
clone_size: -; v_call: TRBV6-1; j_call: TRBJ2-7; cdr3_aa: CASGLRDRGYEQYF